This TCR beta chain stems from a study of breast tumors, draining lymph nodes, adjacent tissues listed by TCRdb under 2016. Broadly, across the study: Breast cancer patients provided tumor, adjacent nontumor tissue and axillary lymph nodes, and the study compared the TCR beta repertoires across these three sources. In human breast cancer, the study set out to evaluate how tumor, surrounding tissue and draining lymph node repertoires relate to one another and whether T cells may move between these sites.

The listed sequencing device is Illumina HiSeq 2000. Multiplex PCR amplification was used to generate the TCR beta chain libraries. High-throughput sequencing was used to analyze the amplified TCR beta chain products. The public reads were quality trimmed at Q25 with fastp and then assembled into clones with MiXCR by TCRdb, keeping productive beta chains. Every distinct CDR3 protein forms one entry, paired with its most common genes and DNA. Within this sample are about 200,000 distinct CDR3 sequences, with over 25% of them counted one time only. Over 4% of the sample lies in the top ten. Lymph node samples came from the axillary draining lymph nodes of breast cancer patients. Overall results and qualifications from the work: Tumor and nontumor tissue repertoires were found to be significantly more similar in luminal-like than in basal-like breast cancer. Tumors showed preferential V and J gene usage, and their T-cell repertoire diversity fell below that of lymph nodes yet above that of nontumor tissue. The study presented the conclusion that tumor T cells originate in lymph nodes as consistent with a hypothesis, not as something directly demonstrated. A scenario in which most tumor T cells derive from the lymph node and then expand within tumor tissue was judged to be consistent with the data.

In regard to this clonotype: There is no known antigen for this receptor. Base qualities are not at hand, and no much larger clone is one base apart.

Taken from the germline V gene, the CDR1 and CDR2 loops are SNHLY and FYNNEI. V lost 2 bases and J lost 2 bases, and the count of bases not matched to a germline gene is 9. Counted from cysteine to phenylalanine, this CDR3 has 17 amino acids. Only the CDR3 DNA stays, 51 bases, in frame from base 1. This sequence originates from a female donor with breast cancer. Some clones in this sample may be carry-over from other donors' samples. The chain is assembled from TRBV2 and TRBJ2-7, with 10 bases in between that match TRBD1. The sequenced sample was axillary lymph node tissue. The sequenced DNA is TGTGCCAGCAGTGAAATTTCCTCCGGGACAGGGGCCTACGAGCAGTACTTC. The encoded protein is CASSEISSGTGAYEQYF.